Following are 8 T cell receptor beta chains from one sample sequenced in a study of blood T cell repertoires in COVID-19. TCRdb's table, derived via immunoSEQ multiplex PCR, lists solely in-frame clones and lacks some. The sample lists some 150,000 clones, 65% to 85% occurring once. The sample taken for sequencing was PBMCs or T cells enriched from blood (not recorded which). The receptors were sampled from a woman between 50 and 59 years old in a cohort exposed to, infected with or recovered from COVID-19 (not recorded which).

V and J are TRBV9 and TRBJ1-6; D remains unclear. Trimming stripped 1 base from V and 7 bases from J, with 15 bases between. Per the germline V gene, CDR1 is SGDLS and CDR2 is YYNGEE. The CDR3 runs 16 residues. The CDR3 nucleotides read TGTGCCAGCAGCGTATTCGAGCTCCCGGGGAATTCACCCCTCCACTTT. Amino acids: CASSVFELPGNSPLHF.

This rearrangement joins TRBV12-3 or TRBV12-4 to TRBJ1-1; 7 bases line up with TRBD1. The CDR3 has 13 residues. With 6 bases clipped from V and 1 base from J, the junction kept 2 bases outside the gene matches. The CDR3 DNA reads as TGTGCCAGCAGGGGGACAGCGAACACTGAAGCTTTCTTT. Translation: CASRGTANTEAFF.

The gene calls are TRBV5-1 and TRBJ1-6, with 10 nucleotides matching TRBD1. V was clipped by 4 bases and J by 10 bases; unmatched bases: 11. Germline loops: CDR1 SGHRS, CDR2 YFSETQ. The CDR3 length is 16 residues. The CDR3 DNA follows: TGCGCCAGCAGCCGAACCGGGACAGGGGTTGGCTCACCCCTCCACTTT. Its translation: CASSRTGTGVGSPLHF.

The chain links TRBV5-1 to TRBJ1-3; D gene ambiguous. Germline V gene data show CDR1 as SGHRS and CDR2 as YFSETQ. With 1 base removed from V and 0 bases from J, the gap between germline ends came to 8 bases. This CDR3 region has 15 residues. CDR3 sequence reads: CASSLTLSSGNTIYF. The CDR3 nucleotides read TGCGCCAGCAGCTTGACCCTTAGCTCTGGAAACACCATATATTTT.

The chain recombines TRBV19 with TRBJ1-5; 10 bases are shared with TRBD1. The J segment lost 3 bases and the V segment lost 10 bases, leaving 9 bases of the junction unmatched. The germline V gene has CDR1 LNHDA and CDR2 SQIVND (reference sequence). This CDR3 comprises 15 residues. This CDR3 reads CATQDRGGFNQPQHF. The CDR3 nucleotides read TGTGCCACCCAGGACAGGGGGGGTTTCAATCAGCCCCAGCATTTT.

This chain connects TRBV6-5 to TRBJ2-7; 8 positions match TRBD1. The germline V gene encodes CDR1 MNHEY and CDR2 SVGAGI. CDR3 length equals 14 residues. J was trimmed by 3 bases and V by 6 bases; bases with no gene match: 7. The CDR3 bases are TGTGCCAGCAGCCAACAGGGGGGAAACTACGAGCAGTACTTC. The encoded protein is CASSQQGGNYEQYF.

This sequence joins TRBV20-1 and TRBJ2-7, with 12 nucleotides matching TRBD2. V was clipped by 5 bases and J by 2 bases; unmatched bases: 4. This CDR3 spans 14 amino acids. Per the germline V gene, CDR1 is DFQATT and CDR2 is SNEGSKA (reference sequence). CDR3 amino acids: CSAGGLAGTYEQYF. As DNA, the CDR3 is TGCAGTGCTGGTGGACTAGCGGGGACCTACGAGCAGTACTTC.

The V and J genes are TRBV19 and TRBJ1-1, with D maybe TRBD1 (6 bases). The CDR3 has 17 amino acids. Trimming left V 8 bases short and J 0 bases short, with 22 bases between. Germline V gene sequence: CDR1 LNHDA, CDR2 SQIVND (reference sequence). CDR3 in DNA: TGTGCCAGTTCTTACTACGGCAGGGGCCCTGTGAACACTGAAGCTTTCTTT. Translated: CASSYYGRGPVNTEAFF.